These 4 T cell receptor delta chains were all obtained from the same sample, sequenced in a study of γδ T cells in repeated Plasmodium falciparum infection. TCRdb processed the multiplex PCR reads again with the CATT caller. The data hold approximately 93,000 delta-chain clones, with approximately 1% observed a single time. Gammadelta T cells were flow-sorted from PBMC into Vgamma9/Vdelta2+ and Vdelta2-negative populations for bulk analysis. Material: gamma-delta T cells from blood. The receptors derive from a pool of human donors (malaria-infected and uninfected, not separated).

This clone appeared many times. TCRdb assigns this DNA the protein of a much larger clone, which departs from its translation at residue 13; this likely reflects a read error, and the protein shown comes from translating the DNA. CDR3 region: CALGERGVLGDTHKLIF. The DNA of the CDR3 is TGTGCTCTTGGGGAACGGGGCGTACTGGGGGATACCCATAAACTCATCTTT. The chain joins TRDV1 to TRDJ1, with 12 bases aligning to TRDD3. V was clipped by 1 base and J by 6 bases; unmatched bases: 9. Looked up from germline, CDR1 is TSWWSYY and CDR2 is QGS. The CDR3 has 17 amino acids.

This clone was observed a few times. TCRdb pairs this DNA with a much larger clone's protein that differs at residues 11 and 19, likely a read error; the protein shown was translated from the DNA. The CDR3 is CALGELFEGPLPRRGYDGSTDKLIF. The CDR3 DNA reads TGTGCTCTTGGGGAACTATTTGAGGGGCCCCTCCCGAGAAGGGGATACGATGGGAGCACCGATAAACTCATCTTT. The chain recombines TRDV1 with TRDJ1, with 9 bases fitting TRDD3. The CDR3 covers 25 residues. V trimming: 0 bases; J trimming: 1 base; junction bases outside the gene matches: 30. Germline V gene lookup returns CDR1 TSWWSYY and CDR2 QGS.

A remark on this clone: With a far larger clone one base away, a read error is the likely cause. The sample holds other DNA sequences that translate to the same CDR3. The chain joins TRDV1 to TRDJ1; TRDD3 agrees at 7 bases. TCRdb records no J gene; here it was assigned by comparing the DNA to germline. Germline CDR1 is TSWWSYY and CDR2 is QGS. This CDR3 is built from 18 residues. CDR3 amino acids: CALGELRPIWGYTDKLIF. The CDR3 DNA sequence: TGTGCTCTTGGGGAACTTCGCCCAATCTGGGGGTACACCGACAAACTCATCTTT.

A few counts support this clone. Translating this DNA gives a protein that differs at residue 3 from the TCRdb one, which belongs to a much larger clone; a read error is likely, and the protein shown is this translation. This chain links TRDV1 with TRDJ1; possibly TRDD3 for D (6 bases). V was shortened by 10 bases and J by 0 bases, with 30 bases between the two germline ends. In germline, CDR1 is TSWWSYY, CDR2 QGS. The CDR3 has 19 amino acids. The CDR3 region has the DNA TGTGCTCACTCCCCCGGCGGGGGACGCGATCCTTGGTACACCGATAAACTCATCTTT. Translated: CAHSPGGGRDPWYTDKLIF.